A selection of T cell receptor beta chains follows, all from one sample in a study of T cell responses to AZD1222 COVID-19 vaccine. Assay used: immunoSEQ multiplex PCR; TCRdb lists only in-frame clones, some missing. This sample has more than 100,000 clones, with 65% to 90% found just once. Here the sequenced sample was peripheral blood, taken 28 days after the second dose of the MenACWY control vaccine. The receptors originated from an adult who received the MenACWY meningococcal vaccine as a control. The CDR3 runs from the conserved cysteine through the conserved F or W. The D gene is left open where the match is weak. Part of the rows lack a size; the others show once, few, many or a class for expanded clones.

CDR3nt: TGTGCCAGCAGCCCGACAGGGGACGGCTACACCTTC; CDR3aa: CASSPTGDGYTF; abundance: NA; j_gene: TRBJ1-2; v_gene: TRBV6-5; d_gene: TRBD1
CDR3nt: TGTGCCAGCTCACCAGGGACAGGGACGTACAATGAGCAGTTCTTC; CDR3aa: CASSPGTGTYNEQFF; abundance: once; j_gene: TRBJ2-1; v_gene: TRBV18; d_gene: TRBD1
CDR3nt: TGTGCCAGTAGTCATCAGGGGGCCGGGGAGCTGTTTTTT; CDR3aa: CASSHQGAGELFF; abundance: NA; j_gene: TRBJ2-2; v_gene: TRBV19; d_gene: TRBD1
CDR3nt: TGTGCCAGCAGCTTAAACTACCTTAAAGATACGCAGTATTTT; CDR3aa: CASSLNYLKDTQYF; abundance: NA; j_gene: TRBJ2-3; v_gene: TRBV11-2; d_gene: NA
CDR3nt: TGTGCCAGCAGTTACAAGTTCAACACTGAAGCTTTCTTT; CDR3aa: CASSYKFNTEAFF; abundance: NA; j_gene: TRBJ1-1; v_gene: TRBV6-5; d_gene: NA
CDR3nt: TGTGCCAGCAGCGTAGTTCCGAGTGGGACTGGAAACACCATATATTTT; CDR3aa: CASSVVPSGTGNTIYF; abundance: NA; j_gene: TRBJ1-3; v_gene: TRBV9; d_gene: NA
CDR3nt: TGTGCCAGCAGCACATCGGGGACGAACACCGGGGAGCTGTTTTTT; CDR3aa: CASSTSGTNTGELFF; abundance: medium-sized; j_gene: TRBJ2-2; v_gene: TRBV7-9; d_gene: NA
CDR3nt: TGTGCCAGCAGCCTACGTAATGAGCAGTTCTTC; CDR3aa: CASSLRNEQFF; abundance: NA; j_gene: TRBJ2-1; v_gene: TRBV2; d_gene: NA
CDR3nt: TGTGCCAGCAGCCTTGTAGCGGGAGGGTCGAGCTCCTACAATGAGCAGTTCTTC; CDR3aa: CASSLVAGGSSSYNEQFF; abundance: once; j_gene: TRBJ2-1; v_gene: TRBV2; d_gene: TRBD2
CDR3nt: TGTGCCAGCAGCTTAACAGGGGTGGGGGACACTGAAGCTTTCTTT; CDR3aa: CASSLTGVGDTEAFF; abundance: NA; j_gene: TRBJ1-1; v_gene: TRBV7-2; d_gene: TRBD1
CDR3nt: TGTGCCAGCAGGCGGACAGGGGGGTACGGCTATGGCTACACCTTC; CDR3aa: CASRRTGGYGYGYTF; abundance: NA; j_gene: TRBJ1-2; v_gene: TRBV27; d_gene: TRBD1
CDR3nt: TGTGCCAGCGCTGACATAACTAGCGGGGGAAACAATGAGCAGTTCTTC; CDR3aa: CASADITSGGNNEQFF; abundance: NA; j_gene: TRBJ2-1; v_gene: TRBV2; d_gene: TRBD2
CDR3nt: TGTGCCACCAGCAGAGATATGGCAGGATCGGCTGAAGCTTTCTTT; CDR3aa: CATSRDMAGSAEAFF; abundance: NA; j_gene: TRBJ1-1; v_gene: TRBV15; d_gene: NA
CDR3nt: TGTGCCAGCAGCTTACCAGGGGGTGAGCAGTTCTTC; CDR3aa: CASSLPGGEQFF; abundance: NA; j_gene: TRBJ2-1; v_gene: TRBV5-6; d_gene: TRBD1
CDR3nt: TGTGCCAGCAGCCAATCGACAGGGCGACAGCCCCAGCATTTT; CDR3aa: CASSQSTGRQPQHF; abundance: once; j_gene: TRBJ1-5; v_gene: TRBV7-2; d_gene: TRBD1
CDR3nt: TGTGCCAGCGGAAGGACGACACCGTCCTACGAGCAGTACTTC; CDR3aa: CASGRTTPSYEQYF; abundance: NA; j_gene: TRBJ2-7; v_gene: TRBV2; d_gene: NA
CDR3nt: TGTGCCAGCAGATCCAGGGGGCAGGACACTGAAGCTTTCTTT; CDR3aa: CASRSRGQDTEAFF; abundance: NA; j_gene: TRBJ1-1; v_gene: TRBV28; d_gene: TRBD1
CDR3nt: TGTGCCACCAGAGGGTCCAGGAGCGATTCACCCCTCCACTTT; CDR3aa: CATRGSRSDSPLHF; abundance: once; j_gene: TRBJ1-6; v_gene: TRBV24-1; d_gene: NA
CDR3nt: TGTGCCAGCAGCCCCACCGCCCCCGGGGCATGTTGGAATTCACCCCTCCACTTT; CDR3aa: CASSPTAPGACWNSPLHF; abundance: NA; j_gene: TRBJ1-6; v_gene: TRBV11-3; d_gene: NA
CDR3nt: TGTGCCTGGAAACCCGGAGGGTTCGGTGAAGCTTTCTTT; CDR3aa: CAWKPGGFGEAFF; abundance: once; j_gene: TRBJ1-1; v_gene: TRBV30; d_gene: NA
CDR3nt: TGTGCCAGCATCCAGCCTCGTAGCGGGAGTGGGGAGCTGTTTTTT; CDR3aa: CASIQPRSGSGELFF; abundance: NA; j_gene: TRBJ2-2; v_gene: TRBV7-9; d_gene: TRBD2
CDR3nt: TGTGCCAGCAGCGTCACCGGACAGGCAAATGAGCAGTTCTTC; CDR3aa: CASSVTGQANEQFF; abundance: NA; j_gene: TRBJ2-1; v_gene: TRBV9; d_gene: TRBD1
CDR3nt: TGTGCCAGCAGCGTATGGACTAGCGCTACCTACAATGAGCAGTTCTTC; CDR3aa: CASSVWTSATYNEQFF; abundance: NA; j_gene: TRBJ2-1; v_gene: TRBV9; d_gene: TRBD2
CDR3nt: TGTGCCCTGAGGAGGGGGGTAGTTAGCTCTGGGGCCAACGTCCTGACTTTC; CDR3aa: CALRRGVVSSGANVLTF; abundance: NA; j_gene: TRBJ2-6; v_gene: TRBV30; d_gene: NA
CDR3nt: TGCAGCGTTGTTACCGGAAGGGGCTCCTACAATGAGCAGTTCTTC; CDR3aa: CSVVTGRGSYNEQFF; abundance: NA; j_gene: TRBJ2-1; v_gene: TRBV29-1; d_gene: NA
CDR3nt: TGCGCCAGCACCATGACAGGATCCTACGAGCAGTACTTC; CDR3aa: CASTMTGSYEQYF; abundance: NA; j_gene: TRBJ2-7; v_gene: TRBV10-2; d_gene: NA
CDR3nt: TGTGCCAGCAGCGCCGGGACAGGGGGCAACACTGAAGCTTTCTTT; CDR3aa: CASSAGTGGNTEAFF; abundance: NA; j_gene: TRBJ1-1; v_gene: TRBV6-4; d_gene: TRBD1